This T cell receptor (beta chain) was profiled in a study of blood T cell repertoires in COVID-19 (dated by TCRdb to about 2020). Concerning the study at large: Samples from collaborators originated in the United States, Italy and Spain and spanned both the acute and convalescent phases of COVID-19. Deeply sampled blood TCRbeta repertoires from subjects exposed to, actively infected with, or recovered from COVID-19 were included in the dataset. The repertoires were made available in a free public database intended to serve as a resource for research on the immune response to SARS-CoV-2. Where HLA class I and class II types were available, the types were taken from metadata supplied by the sample provider, not from assay-based typing. The samples were drawn from two sources: the first 160 participants of the ongoing ImmuneRACE study, and fewer than 1,500 subjects contributed by 6 global collaborators. The sample metadata nearly always contained a de-identified subject ID, COVID-19 status, age in years and sex. The prospective study material was composed of cDNA or gDNA derived from T cells, B-cell-depleted T cells, or PBMCs. The paper's findings and limits, for the study overall: The quantity of clinical and demographic metadata differed by source and by participant and was supplied without curation.

Collaborating institutions collected whole blood in K2EDTA tubes following their own protocols. For TCRbeta analysis, collaborator samples were shipped as frozen whole blood, as isolated PBMCs, or as DNA extracted from either sample type. The CDR3 runs 16 residues from the cysteine to the phenylalanine. Of all the DNA, just the CDR3 is kept, 48 bases in frame from base 1. At the junction V is shortened by 4 bases and J by 5 bases; bases outside the gene matches: 11. Via the germline V gene (reference sequence), CDR1 is SGHNT and CDR2 YYREEE. The immunoSEQ Assay, a bias-controlled multiplex PCR, was used to amplify TCRbeta CDR3 regions from genomic DNA. Per the source publication's procedure: The number of nucleated cells in each sample was estimated from the amplification of reference gene primers within the assay. To quantify the absolute abundance of each unique TCRbeta CDR3 rearrangement, sequence reads were collapsed and filtered. Productive Simpson clonality was computed per sample as the square root of Simpson's diversity index over productive rearrangements. Drawn from immuneACCESS, this table holds only the in-frame rearrangements with V and J called that TCRdb kept. Clones are partly lost; checked studies trace under half to an unresolved V gene and leave the rest unexplained. V, J and clone size are taken as reported in that table, and D and trimming were inferred from the DNA itself. The sample table contains more than 90,000 clones; only one count was recorded for around four fifths of them. 8.5% to 10% of the sample lies in the top ten.

On this clone itself: Its antigen remains undetermined. No base quality information exists; no much larger clone differs at one position.

This clonotype was obtained from a woman aged 80 or over with acute or convalescent COVID-19. Sequenced material: peripheral blood. The receptor chain draws on TRBV5-4 and TRBJ2-7; 11 nucleotides in the junction match TRBD2. The CDR3 corresponds to CASSPPWGTSGNEQYF. The bases read TGTGCCAGCAGCCCTCCGTGGGGGACTAGCGGAAACGAGCAGTACTTC.